One T cell receptor beta chain is described in this entry. MiXCR, applied by TCRdb to the 5' RACE reads, yields one record per CDR3 protein. Among hundreds of thousands of distinct CDR3 sequences listed, 25% to 30% were seen once. The data originate from a study of T-cell memory formation after mild COVID-19. Germline V lookup: CDR1 LNHDA, CDR2 SQIVND (reference sequence). CDR3 length equals 20 residues. The J segment lost 0 bases and the V segment lost 4 bases, leaving 15 bases of the junction unmatched. The chain combines TRBV19 with TRBJ2-1; 10 bases line up with TRBD2. The source material was PBMCs or a T cell subset sorted from them (not recorded which). This receptor was identified in an adult woman who had mild COVID-19 (a few samples of this study predate the infection). Cell type and time point are not known. DNA for the CDR3: TGTGCCAGTAGTACTCGGACTAGCGGAGGGGTCCCCAGCTCCTACAATGAGCAGTTCTTC. Amino acids: CASSTRTSGGVPSSYNEQFF.